This T cell receptor (beta chain) was recorded in a study of blood T cell repertoires in COVID-19. About the research overall: Some COVID-19 samples were acute and others convalescent; all came from the United States, Italy and Spain. The analysed material was cDNA or gDNA that came from T cells, B-cell-depleted T cells, or PBMCs.

The CDR3 totals 13 residues. Looked up from germline, CDR1 is SGHKS and CDR2 is YYEKEE (reference sequence). V gave up 3 bases and J gave up 4 bases, with 10 bases separating them. As processed by the authors: Cell counts per sample came from amplifying reference gene primers. The table came from immunoSEQ multiplex PCR; TCRdb's copy has only in-frame clones and leaves some out. The V and J calls and clone size come from that table; D and trimming were worked out from the DNA. The sample shows 150,000 to 200,000 clones, about 88% of them seen only once. The sequence derives from a man between 60 and 75 years old with acute or convalescent COVID-19. The genes are TRBV5-5 and TRBJ1-1; a possible D gene is TRBD1 (6 bases). The sample taken for sequencing was peripheral blood. The CDR3 sequence: CASSSQGFTEAFF. The CDR3 DNA reads TGTGCCAGCAGCTCTCAGGGGTTCACTGAAGCTTTCTTT. The full variable domain, in which reference TRBV5-5 and TRBJ1-1 provide the parts outside the CDR3, is DAGVTQSPTHLIKTRGQQVTLRCSPISGHKSVSWYQQVLGQGPQFIFQYYEKEERGRGNFPDRFSARQFPNYSSELNVNALLLGDSALYLCASSSQGFTEAFFGQGTRLTVV.